The 21 T cell receptor beta chains reported below all come from one sample, sequenced in a study of OX40 agonist ivuxolimab in advanced cancers. TCRdb keeps only in-frame clones here, not all; method: immunoSEQ multiplex PCR. Of roughly 65,000 clones detected, roughly four fifths appear once; the ten largest clones hold approximately 11%. The starting material was CD4+ or CD8+ T cells sorted from blood, obtained in a trial of the OX40 agonist ivuxolimab. The receptors stem from an adult with an advanced solid tumor such as melanoma, head and neck, liver or kidney cancer.

V is TRBV5-1 and J is TRBJ2-3, with 10 bases matching TRBD1. The germline CDR1 and CDR2 sequences are SGHRS and YFSETQ. With V trimmed by 5 bases and J by 5 bases, 11 bases remained unmatched. This CDR3 region has 16 residues. The CDR3 region has the DNA TGCGCCAGCAGATCAACCGGGACAGGGGAGGGAGATACGCAGTATTTT. It yields the protein CASRSTGTGEGDTQYF.

This chain connects TRBV19 to TRBJ2-2, with D possibly matching TRBD1 (6 bases). Deletions cut 5 bases from V and 4 bases from J, with 14 bases between. CDR1 and CDR2 (germline): LNHDA, SQIVND (reference sequence). The CDR3 is made up of 15 amino acids. The CDR3 protein is CASSESYRVTGELFF. CDR3 nucleotide sequence: TGTGCCAGTAGTGAAAGCTACAGGGTCACCGGGGAGCTGTTTTTT. The entire variable domain, with the rest obtained from reference TRBV19 and TRBJ2-2, is as follows: DGGITQSPKYLFRKEGQNVTLSCEQNLNHDAMYWYRQDPGQGLRLIYYSQIVNDFQKGDIAEGYSVSREKKESFPLTVTSAQKNPTAFYLCASSESYRVTGELFFGEGSRLTVL.

DNA for the CDR3: TGTGCCAGCAGCTTATGGGACCAAGAGACCCAGTACTTC. Encoded protein: CASSLWDQETQYF. V and J are TRBV7-2 and TRBJ2-5; D gene uncertain. The germline V and J ends were trimmed by 2 bases and 0 bases, with 4 bases remaining between them. The CDR3 length is 13 residues. Germline-derived CDR1 and CDR2 are SGHTA and FQGNSA.

The CDR3 sequence is CASSKNRGGNTEAFF. The CDR3 bases are TGTGCCAGCAGTAAGAACAGGGGGGGGAACACTGAAGCTTTCTTT. V gene TRBV28 combines with J gene TRBJ1-1; 8 bases fit TRBD1. The trim removed 5 bases at V and 1 base at J, leaving 6 bases unmatched. CDR3 size: 15 residues. Germline CDR1 reads MDHEN; CDR2 reads SYDVKM.

The rearrangement links TRBV4-1 to TRBJ2-1; 7 bases are shared with TRBD2. V lost 2 bases, J lost 7 bases, and 8 bases stayed unmatched. CDR1 is MGHRA, CDR2 YSYEKL, per germline. The CDR3 consists of 15 residues. CDR3 sequence: CASSQPLARKNEQFF. CDR3 nucleotide sequence: TGCGCCAGCAGCCAACCACTAGCGAGGAAGAATGAGCAGTTCTTC.

V is TRBV2 and J is TRBJ2-7, with 8 bases aligning to TRBD1. This CDR3 region has 15 residues. The V segment lost 2 bases and the J segment 3 bases; nucleotides outside the gene matches: 6. The V gene's germline CDR1 is SNHLY and CDR2 FYNNEI. CDR3 region: CASSESGQGIYEQYV. CDR3 sequence (DNA): TGTGCCAGCAGTGAAAGTGGACAGGGTATCTACGAGCAGTACGTC.

This chain uses TRBV7-3 with TRBJ2-5; D ambiguous. Germline V lookup: CDR1 SGHTA, CDR2 FQGTGA. The CDR3 totals 13 residues. Between the trimmed V and J ends, which lost 5 bases and 4 bases, there was a span of 11 bases. The CDR3 here is CASSRSLGETQYF. In nucleotides, the CDR3 is TGTGCCAGCAGCCGCTCATTGGGAGAGACCCAGTACTTC.

The rearrangement joins TRBV9 to TRBJ2-3, with a possible D match to TRBD2 (6 bases). V was clipped by 4 bases and J by 0 bases, with 12 bases between them. The CDR3 is made up of 15 amino acids. Germline V gene data show CDR1 as SGDLS and CDR2 as YYNGEE. The CDR3 spells CASSPLAGSTDTQYF. As DNA, the CDR3 is TGTGCCAGCAGCCCCCTCGCGGGGAGCACAGATACGCAGTATTTT.

The chain combines TRBV2 with TRBJ2-5; perhaps TRBD2 as D (5 bases). With 3 bases removed from V and 5 bases from J, the gap between germline ends came to 13 bases. CDR3 length: 14 residues. Germline loops: CDR1 SNHLY, CDR2 FYNNEI. The DNA of the CDR3 is TGTGCCAGCAGTGACATAGTTGCGGGTGAGACCCAGTACTTC. Translated, it gives CASSDIVAGETQYF.

This clone was seen a few times. This sequence joins TRBV9 and TRBJ2-3; D is perhaps TRBD1 (6 bases). The CDR3 is made up of 14 amino acids. The V end was cut by 2 bases, the J end by 5 bases, with 12 bases between. Germline V gene lookup returns CDR1 SGDLS and CDR2 YYNGEE. In DNA, the CDR3 is TGTGCCAGCAGCGTTGTACAGGGTGTAGATACGCAGTATTTT. Translating it yields CASSVVQGVDTQYF.

The chain employs TRBV19 and TRBJ2-3; D ambiguous. Germline V gene lookup returns CDR1 LNHDA and CDR2 SQIVND (reference sequence). The germline V and J ends were trimmed by 5 bases and 1 base, with 7 bases remaining between them. The CDR3 is 13 residues long. CDR3 protein: CASSAPGTDTQYF. In nucleotides, the CDR3 is TGTGCCAGTAGTGCCCCAGGCACAGATACGCAGTATTTT.

This clone was counted a single time. V and J are TRBV6-6 and TRBJ1-5; no definite D call. CDR1 is MNHNY, CDR2 SVGAGI, per germline (reference sequence). The CDR3 contains 16 residues. V was pared by 6 bases and J by 0 bases, with 15 bases between. As DNA, the CDR3 is TGTGCCAGCAGCTCCCAGGCGACGGTTAGCAATCAGCCCCAGCATTTT. This translates into CASSSQATVSNQPQHF.

This chain connects TRBV11-2 to TRBJ2-1; 11 nucleotides align to TRBD1. Looked up from germline, CDR1 is SGHAT and CDR2 is FQNNGV. Unmatched junction bases numbered 9, after V lost 6 bases and J lost 5 bases. The CDR3 extends over 16 amino acids. The CDR3 DNA is TGTGCCAGCAGACCCAGGACAGGGGGCACCCACAATGAGCAGTTCTTC. Translating it yields CASRPRTGGTHNEQFF.

The gene calls are TRBV4-3 and TRBJ1-1; 7 bases are shared with TRBD1. V shed 3 bases and J 1 base; nucleotides not matched to a gene: 5. This CDR3 is 15 amino acids long. Germline V lookup: CDR1 LGHNA, CDR2 YSLEER. CDR3: CASSHEGARNTEAFF. The CDR3 DNA reads as TGCGCCAGCAGCCATGAGGGGGCTCGGAACACTGAAGCTTTCTTT.

The chain couples TRBV5-6 to TRBJ2-2; TRBD1 aligns across 9 bases. The CDR3 spans 16 residues. With 3 bases clipped from V and 3 bases from J, the junction kept 6 bases outside the gene matches. Germline V gene data show CDR1 as SGHDT and CDR2 as YYEEEE. The CDR3 nucleotides are TGTGCCAGCAGCTCCCTTACAGGGGGCCACACCGGGGAGCTGTTTTTT. This gives the protein CASSSLTGGHTGELFF. Full variable domain (outside the CDR3, taken from reference TRBV5-6 and TRBJ2-2): DAGVTQSPTHLIKTRGQQVTLRCSPKSGHDTVSWYQQALGQGPQFIFQYYEEEERQRGNFPDRFSGHQFPNYSSELNVNALLLGDSALYLCASSSLTGGHTGELFFGEGSRLTVL.

The chain uses TRBV7-3 and TRBJ2-5; tentatively, D is TRBD1 (5 bases). This CDR3 spans 14 amino acids. Germline V lookup: CDR1 SGHTA, CDR2 FQGTGA. Trimming removed 0 bases from V and 4 bases from J, with 9 bases in between. The CDR3 loop is CASSLTGQGETQYF. The CDR3 nucleotides read TGTGCCAGCAGCTTAACGGGGCAGGGAGAGACCCAGTACTTC.

This chain joins TRBV6-1 and TRBJ1-2, with 7 bases fitting TRBD1. The CDR3 totals 14 residues. The V and J ends lost 0 bases and 10 bases, in that order; junction bases with no gene match: 8. The germline gives CDR1 MNHNS, CDR2 SASEGT. CDR3 residues: CASSEASYRGDYTF. The CDR3 region has the DNA TGTGCCAGCAGTGAAGCCTCTTACAGGGGAGACTACACCTTC.

This chain uses TRBV7-9 with TRBJ2-3; the D gene is possibly TRBD2 (6 bases). The V gene lost 1 base and the J gene lost 2 bases, with 13 bases spanning the gap. Per the germline V gene, CDR1 is SEHNR and CDR2 is FQNEAQ (reference sequence). This CDR3 is built from 16 residues. CDR3 residues: CASSLGAQRVTDTQYF. CDR3 bases: TGTGCCAGCAGCTTAGGGGCTCAGCGGGTCACAGATACGCAGTATTTT.

V gene TRBV5-6 combines with J gene TRBJ2-3; D uncertain. Between the trimmed V and J ends, which lost 3 bases and 0 bases, there was a span of 17 bases. This CDR3 contains 17 residues. Germline CDR1 reads SGHDT; CDR2 reads YYEEEE. CDR3 bases: TGTGCCAGCAGCTCGATCGCCCTCAACCCGAGCACAGATACGCAGTATTTT. It translates to CASSSIALNPSTDTQYF.

The J gene is TRBJ2-3, the V gene TRBV28, with 8 positions matching TRBD2. The CDR3 length is 17 residues. The germline CDR1 and CDR2 sequences are MDHEN and SYDVKM. V dropped 7 bases and J dropped 8; count of bases not matched to a gene: 20. CDR3 residues: CASTPLGAGGLVLTQYF. The CDR3 DNA sequence: TGTGCCAGCACTCCCCTTGGGGCGGGAGGCCTGGTCCTTACGCAGTATTTT.

V gene TRBV9 combines with J gene TRBJ2-1; 12 bases match TRBD2. Trimming removed 3 bases from V and 8 bases from J; junction bases left unmatched: 9. CDR1 is SGDLS and CDR2 is YYNGEE in the germline V gene. The CDR3 is 16 residues long. CDR3 sequence (DNA): TGTGCCAGCAGCGCCGGACTAGCGGGGAACCGGGATGAGCAGTTCTTC. It is translated as CASSAGLAGNRDEQFF.